The entry below gives a single T cell receptor beta chain sequence along with its context. Antigen unknown. PCR used 60 Vbeta primers and 13 Jbeta primers. Generated by immunoSEQ multiplex PCR, the TCRdb table keeps only in-frame clones and is missing some. The sample gives 150,000 to 200,000 clones, approximately 79% of which show up once; around 0.74% is in the top ten. The sample comes from a study of cytomegalovirus exposure and HLA in healthy donors. Study context: There were some 81 million unique TCRs (from HLA-typed donors) in an early data release. Membership in the Caucasian-associated ancestry cluster was found for about four fifths of approximately 430 genotyped donors.

Overall study findings and caveats: A highly shared variant cluster was judged a likely technical artifact. In vitro checks showed that a few CMV-associated chains really do target CMV antigens.

This CDR3 region has 17 residues. Deletions cut 5 bases from V and 2 bases from J, with 20 bases between. Germline CDR1 and CDR2: MNHEY and SMNVEV (reference sequence). This sequence was found in a woman in her 40s in good health and CMV-seronegative. The rearrangement uses TRBV27 and TRBJ2-3, with D possibly TRBD1 on 5 matching bases. The sample taken for sequencing was PBMCs. CDR3 region: CASSLRPGVRATDTQYF. The CDR3, as DNA: TGTGCCAGCAGTCTTCGTCCTGGGGTCAGGGCCACAGATACGCAGTATTTT.